Each of the 16 T cell receptor beta chains below was sequenced from the same sample in a study of Siglec-9 on CD8 T cells in melanoma. Here immunoSEQ multiplex PCR was the method, and the copy in TCRdb shows in-frame clones only, minus some. Seen here are 30,000 to 45,000 clones, roughly four fifths observed once, and the top ten hold over 1.5%. The material sequenced was Siglec-9- CD8+ T cells sorted from blood. The origin of the receptors is a human donor in good health.

V gene TRBV28 combines with J gene TRBJ2-7, with D perhaps matching TRBD2 (7 bases). This CDR3 comprises 15 residues. CDR1 and CDR2 from the germline V gene are MDHEN and SYDVKM. V was shortened by 3 bases and J by 7 bases, with 19 bases between the two germline ends. CDR3: CASSFGLVGAGEQYF. The CDR3 DNA is TGTGCCAGCAGTTTCGGACTAGTGGGGGCCGGGGAGCAGTACTTC.

The chain has TRBV19 and TRBJ2-3; no firm D call. With 1 base removed from V and 2 bases from J, the gap between germline ends came to 10 bases. The CDR3 contains 15 residues. Germline CDR1 is LNHDA and CDR2 is SQIVND (reference sequence). The chain's CDR3 is CASSIGQGYTDTQYF. The CDR3 coding sequence is TGTGCCAGTAGTATAGGGCAAGGATACACAGATACGCAGTATTTT.

This clone was seen only once. This chain links TRBV6-5 with TRBJ1-2; D ambiguous. V was pared by 2 bases and J by 3 bases, with 4 bases between. Per germline, CDR1 MNHEY and CDR2 SVGAGI. This CDR3 region has 12 residues. The CDR3 spells CASSYIDYGYTF. The CDR3 nucleotides read TGTGCCAGCAGTTACATTGACTATGGCTACACCTTC.

This clone has more than one count but fewer than ten. The chain is built from TRBV14 and TRBJ2-2; 7 bases agree with TRBD1. Looked up from germline, CDR1 is SGHDN and CDR2 is FVKESK. The junction had 8 bases not matched to a gene; V was cut back by 0 bases and J by 7 bases. There are 16 residues in the CDR3. The CDR3 here is CASSQEDRGLLGELFF. In nucleotides, the CDR3 is TGTGCCAGCAGCCAAGAAGATAGGGGGCTTCTCGGGGAGCTGTTTTTT.

The V and J genes are TRBV25-1 and TRBJ1-1, with D possibly TRBD1 on 5 matching bases. The germline CDR1 and CDR2 sequences are MGHDK and SYGVNS. Deletions cut 5 bases from V and 7 bases from J, with 14 bases between. This CDR3 has 13 residues. CDR3 in amino acids: CASSPQGGSEAFF. CDR3 DNA: TGTGCCAGCAGTCCCCAGGGCGGGAGTGAAGCTTTCTTT.

This chain connects TRBV6-5 to TRBJ2-7, with D possibly TRBD2 on 7 matching bases. The CDR3 covers 13 residues. Looked up from germline, CDR1 is MNHEY and CDR2 is SVGAGI. V dropped 8 bases and J dropped 2 bases, with 13 bases sitting between them. CDR3 DNA sequence: TGTGCCAGCGGGGGGGCGGCCCCCTACGAGCAGTACTTC. This translates into CASGGAAPYEQYF.

The rearrangement links TRBV10-2 to TRBJ2-7; D not resolved. Trimming removed 5 bases from V and 0 bases from J, with 11 bases in between. The V gene's germline CDR1 is WSHSY and CDR2 SAAADI. This CDR3 comprises 14 residues. The CDR3 DNA sequence: TGCGCCAGCAGTTCCTCGCTGAGCTCCTACGAGCAGTACTTC. Its translation is CASSSSLSSYEQYF.

V gene TRBV19 combines with J gene TRBJ2-7; 13 bases align to TRBD2. CDR3 length: 13 residues. After removal of 10 bases from V and 5 bases from J, the junction contained 5 bases not matched to a gene. Germline-derived CDR1 and CDR2 are LNHDA and SQIVND (reference sequence). The CDR3 nucleotides read TGTGCCACCCGGACTAGCGGGAGTCACGAGCAGTACTTC. This codes for CATRTSGSHEQYF.

This clone was recorded a few times. The CDR3: CASSSMAGASTEAFF. CDR3 nucleotides: TGTGCCAGCAGCTCCATGGCGGGGGCGAGCACTGAAGCTTTCTTT. The chain is built from TRBV11-2 and TRBJ1-1; possibly TRBD1 for D (6 bases). This CDR3 has 15 amino acids. V was clipped by 4 bases and J by 4 bases, with 16 bases between them. Germline loops: CDR1 SGHAT, CDR2 FQNNGV.

This clone is a singleton in its sample. This sequence joins TRBV7-9 and TRBJ1-5; possible D gene TRBD1, 5 bases. From germline, CDR1 is SEHNR and CDR2 FQNEAQ (reference sequence). CDR3 size: 15 residues. V was clipped by 1 base and J by 1 base, with 8 bases between them. CDR3 protein: CASSLVGGSNQPQHF. CDR3 bases: TGTGCCAGCAGCTTAGTCGGGGGAAGCAATCAGCCCCAGCATTTT.

The chain has TRBV6-6 and TRBJ2-7; D assignment may be TRBD1 or TRBD2 (5 bases each). The germline V gene encodes CDR1 MNHNY and CDR2 SVGAGI (reference sequence). The CDR3 is 15 amino acids. V lost 5 bases and J lost 2, with 16 bases in between. CDR3 DNA: TGTGCCAGCAGTCAACACCGGGACCGCACCTACGAGCAGTACTTC. It translates to CASSQHRDRTYEQYF.

V and J are TRBV4-1 and TRBJ2-3; D possibly corresponds to TRBD2 (6 bases). This CDR3 contains 14 residues. Looked up from germline, CDR1 is MGHRA and CDR2 is YSYEKL. The V end was cut by 1 base, the J end by 2 bases, with 7 bases between. The DNA of the CDR3 is TGCGCCAGCAGCCAAGCGGGGGTCACAGATACGCAGTATTTT. It is translated as CASSQAGVTDTQYF.

V is TRBV6-1 and J is TRBJ1-3, with a weak D call TRBD1 (5 bases). The CDR3 length is 16 residues. Germline lookup yields CDR1 MNHNS and CDR2 SASEGT. V was trimmed by 1 base and J by 2 bases, leaving 12 bases between them. CDR3 region: CASSEVPGGTGNTIYF. The CDR3 nucleotides read TGTGCCAGCAGTGAAGTCCCCGGGGGAACTGGAAACACCATATATTTT.

V and J are TRBV11-2 and TRBJ2-7; D remains unclear. Deletions cut 3 bases from V and 0 bases from J, with 6 bases between. This CDR3 spans 13 amino acids. CDR1 is SGHAT and CDR2 is FQNNGV in the germline V gene. The CDR3: CASSFPYSYEQYF. CDR3 nucleotides: TGTGCCAGCAGCTTTCCGTACTCCTACGAGCAGTACTTC.

This clone was found once. The rearrangement uses TRBV5-5 and TRBJ2-1; 7 nucleotides agree with TRBD1. The germline CDR1 and CDR2 sequences are SGHKS and YYEKEE (reference sequence). J was trimmed by 8 bases and V by 0 bases; bases with no gene match: 5. This CDR3 comprises 14 residues. The DNA for the CDR3 is TGTGCCAGCAGCTTGGCCGGGACAGCTGATGAGCAGTTCTTC. The encoded protein is CASSLAGTADEQFF.

The V call is TRBV5-6, the J call TRBJ2-1, with TRBD2 identical over 12 bases. CDR1 SGHDT and CDR2 YYEEEE come from the germline V gene. After removal of 1 base from V and 2 bases from J, the junction contained 10 bases not matched to a gene. The CDR3 length is 19 residues. The CDR3 is CASSLLASGGEQTYNEQFF. The CDR3 DNA reads as TGTGCCAGCAGCTTGCTGGCTAGCGGGGGGGAGCAGACCTACAATGAGCAGTTCTTC. The variable domain in full, completed from reference TRBV5-6 and TRBJ2-1, reads DAGVTQSPTHLIKTRGQQVTLRCSPKSGHDTVSWYQQALGQGPQFIFQYYEEEERQRGNFPDRFSGHQFPNYSSELNVNALLLGDSALYLCASSLLASGGEQTYNEQFFGPGTRLTVL.